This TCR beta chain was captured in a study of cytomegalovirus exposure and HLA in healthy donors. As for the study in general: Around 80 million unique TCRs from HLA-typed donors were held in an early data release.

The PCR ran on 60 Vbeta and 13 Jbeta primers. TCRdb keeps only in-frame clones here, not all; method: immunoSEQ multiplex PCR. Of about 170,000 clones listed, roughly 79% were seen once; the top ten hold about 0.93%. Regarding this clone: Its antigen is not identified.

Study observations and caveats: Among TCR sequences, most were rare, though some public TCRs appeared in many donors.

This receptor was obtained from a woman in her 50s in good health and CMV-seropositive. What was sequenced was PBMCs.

The CDR3 sequence: CASSSTGYSSSPLHF. The DNA for the CDR3 is TGCGCCAGCAGCTCGACAGGTTATAGTTCTTCACCCCTCCACTTT. The chain carries TRBV5-1 and TRBJ1-6; TRBD1 might be the D (6 bases). V dropped 3 bases and J dropped 9 bases, with 16 bases sitting between them. The CDR3 spans 15 residues. Germline CDR1 SGHRS, CDR2 YFSETQ.